These 18 T cell receptor beta chains originate from one sample sequenced in a study of OX40 agonist ivuxolimab in advanced cancers. Measured with immunoSEQ multiplex PCR; TCRdb has only the in-frame clones, and not every one. There are about 14,000 clones in the sample; more than 75% occur only once, and more than 15% lies in the top ten. Sequenced material: CD4+ or CD8+ T cells sorted from blood, taken in a trial of the OX40 agonist ivuxolimab. These receptors originate from an adult with an advanced solid tumor such as melanoma, head and neck, liver or kidney cancer.

The chain employs TRBV4-3 and TRBJ1-1; maybe TRBD1 (5 bases). The germline V gene encodes CDR1 LGHNA and CDR2 YSLEER. V gave up 0 bases and J gave up 1 base, with 9 bases separating them. The CDR3 loop spans 15 amino acids. CDR3 in amino acids: CASSQDSGGNTEAFF. As DNA, the CDR3 is TGCGCCAGCAGCCAAGATTCCGGGGGGAACACTGAAGCTTTCTTT.

The chain is built from TRBV11-3 and TRBJ1-1; the D gene is possibly TRBD1 (6 bases). CDR1 and CDR2 from the germline V gene are SGHNT and YENEEA. Trimming removed 1 base from V and 5 bases from J, with 14 bases in between. This CDR3 has 15 residues. The CDR3 bases are TGTGCCAGCAGCTTAGTAAGGCAGGGGAGGACTGAAGCTTTCTTT. It encodes CASSLVRQGRTEAFF.

Points on this clone: Mismatch with germline at one junction end may stem from a read error. The sample contains more than one DNA sequence encoding this CDR3. The rearrangement uses TRBV4-3 and TRBJ2-7, with a weak D call TRBD1 (6 bases). The germline gives CDR1 LGHNA, CDR2 YSLEER. The CDR3 runs to 15 residues. The CDR3 loop is CASSHQDTGTYEQYF. In DNA, the CDR3 is TGCGCCAGTAGCCACCAAGACACAGGGACCTACGAGCAGTACTTC.

The V and J genes are TRBV29-1 and TRBJ1-2; D possibly corresponds to TRBD1 (5 bases). This CDR3 comprises 16 residues. CDR1 SQVTM and CDR2 ANQGSEA come from the germline V gene. V was trimmed by 4 bases and J by 4 bases, leaving 22 bases between them. The CDR3 sequence: CSVVPPQGDLVYGYTF. For the CDR3, the DNA is TGCAGCGTTGTCCCCCCGCAGGGCGACTTGGTCTATGGCTACACCTTC.

The chain links TRBV11-3 to TRBJ2-3; D is uncertain. V lost 5 bases and J lost 2, with 8 bases in between. The CDR3 is 13 amino acids. Looked up from germline, CDR1 is SGHNT and CDR2 is YENEEA. The CDR3 bases are TGTGCCAGCAGCCTCAGTGTCACAGATACGCAGTATTTT. Its protein product is CASSLSVTDTQYF.

Sample share makes this clone medium-sized. The chain links TRBV6-4 to TRBJ1-1; D is uncertain. The germline V gene encodes CDR1 MRHNA and CDR2 SNTAGT. Trimming left V 7 bases short and J 0 bases short, with 9 bases between. This CDR3 spans 13 amino acids. CDR3 protein: CASKYSMNTEAFF. CDR3 in DNA: TGTGCCAGCAAGTACAGCATGAACACTGAAGCTTTCTTT.

The chain is built from TRBV10-2 and TRBJ2-7, with TRBD1 matching 9 bases. The CDR3 covers 14 residues. Germline CDR1 is WSHSY and CDR2 is SAAADI. The V segment lost 3 bases and the J segment 4 bases; nucleotides outside the gene matches: 4. The CDR3 region is CASSEKQGAYEQYF. CDR3 DNA sequence: TGCGCCAGCAGTGAAAAACAGGGGGCATACGAGCAGTACTTC.

The CDR3 nucleotides read TGCGCCAGCAGCACACAGGGGTACACTGAAGCTTTCTTT. This codes for CASSTQGYTEAFF. J is TRBJ1-1 and V is TRBV5-1, with 7 nucleotides matching TRBD1. The CDR3 length is 13 residues. The V gene's germline CDR1 is SGHRS and CDR2 YFSETQ. J lost 3 bases, V lost 4 bases, and 3 bases had no gene match.

The CDR3 loop is CASSLESSYEQYF. The CDR3, as DNA: TGTGCCAGCAGCTTAGAATCCTCCTACGAGCAGTACTTC. This chain connects TRBV7-2 to TRBJ2-7; D unclear. This CDR3 is 13 amino acids long. V dropped 1 base and J dropped 0 bases, with 4 bases sitting between them. Germline V gene lookup returns CDR1 SGHTA and CDR2 FQGNSA.

V is TRBV5-6 and J is TRBJ2-7, with D uncertain. V lost 0 bases and J 2 bases, leaving 6 bases between the germline ends. The CDR3 is 13 residues long. Germline V gives CDR1 SGHDT, CDR2 YYEEEE. The CDR3 DNA reads TGTGCCAGCAGCTTGGGGGATGCCTACGAGCAGTACTTC. Translation: CASSLGDAYEQYF. The complete variable domain, with remaining parts taken from reference TRBV5-6 and TRBJ2-7, reads DAGVTQSPTHLIKTRGQQVTLRCSPKSGHDTVSWYQQALGQGPQFIFQYYEEEERQRGNFPDRFSGHQFPNYSSELNVNALLLGDSALYLCASSLGDAYEQYFGPGTRLTVT.

This sequence joins TRBV6-6 and TRBJ2-3; D is unresolved. This CDR3 has 12 amino acids. Looked up from germline, CDR1 is MNHNY and CDR2 is SVGAGI (reference sequence). Trimming took 2 bases from V and 3 from J, leaving 3 bases between them. CDR3 DNA: TGTGCCAGCAGTTACCGGACAGATACGCAGTATTTT. Protein: CASSYRTDTQYF.

The rearrangement joins TRBV7-6 to TRBJ1-5; 9 positions agree with TRBD1. The CDR3 sequence is 18 residues long. The J segment lost 0 bases and the V segment lost 1 base, leaving 7 bases of the junction unmatched. From germline, CDR1 is SGHVS and CDR2 FNYEAQ. The CDR3 sequence: CASSLGGQGLYSNQPQHF. The DNA for the CDR3 is TGTGCCAGCAGCTTAGGCGGACAGGGGCTTTATAGCAATCAGCCCCAGCATTTT.

This clone was counted only a few times. The chain employs TRBV4-1 and TRBJ1-2, with 7 bases identical to TRBD1. The CDR3 consists of 14 residues. Trimming took 2 bases from V and 6 from J; bases not matched to a gene: 6. Germline V gene lookup returns CDR1 MGHRA and CDR2 YSYEKL. DNA for the CDR3: TGCGCCAGCAGCCAAAACAGGGGTAGCGATGGCTACACCTTC. Protein: CASSQNRGSDGYTF.

The V and J genes are TRBV11-2 and TRBJ2-5, with D unclear. Germline CDR1 reads SGHAT; CDR2 reads FQNNGV. This CDR3 is 15 amino acids long. The germline V and J ends were trimmed by 1 base and 5 bases, with 14 bases remaining between them. The CDR3 nucleotides are TGTGCCAGCAGCTTAGTCTTATCCGGGCAGGAGACCCAGTACTTC. The encoded protein is CASSLVLSGQETQYF.

This chain joins TRBV7-6 and TRBJ2-7; D may be TRBD1 or TRBD2 (5 bases each). Per the germline V gene, CDR1 is SGHVS and CDR2 is FNYEAQ. The CDR3 loop spans 12 amino acids. Trimming removed 5 bases from V and 4 bases from J, with 9 bases in between. This chain's CDR3 is CASSRDGYEQYF. In DNA form, the CDR3 reads TGTGCCAGCAGCCGGGACGGTTACGAGCAGTACTTC. Full variable domain (remainder filled in from reference TRBV7-6 and TRBJ2-7): GAGVSQSPRYKVTKRGQDVALRCDPISGHVSLYWYRQALGQGPEFLTYFNYEAQQDKSGLPNDRFSAERPEGSISTLTIQRTEQRDSAMYRCASSRDGYEQYFGPGTRLTVT.

The V and J genes are TRBV7-3 and TRBJ2-3, with 8 bases lining up with TRBD2. The J segment lost 5 bases and the V segment lost 5 bases, leaving 9 bases of the junction unmatched. Germline values: CDR1 SGHTA, CDR2 FQGTGA. The CDR3 has 15 residues. This chain's CDR3 is CASSPSGGRGDTQYF. The DNA of the CDR3 is TGTGCCAGCAGCCCTTCGGGGGGGCGGGGAGATACGCAGTATTTT.

This rearrangement joins TRBV7-9 to TRBJ1-4; no reliable D call. Trimming stripped 1 base from V and 8 bases from J, with 11 bases between. Germline loops: CDR1 SEHNR, CDR2 FQNEAQ (reference sequence). The CDR3 consists of 14 residues. The CDR3 nucleotides read TGTGCCAGCAGCTTAGGGAAACCCTACGAAAAACTGTTTTTT. Amino acids: CASSLGKPYEKLFF.

The chain carries TRBV19 and TRBJ2-5; TRBD1 matches 8 bases. CDR1 and CDR2 from the germline V gene are LNHDA and SQIVND (reference sequence). This CDR3 comprises 15 residues. Trimming at V came to 5 bases and at J to 5 bases, leaving 10 bases not matched to a gene. This CDR3 is CASSQPDRGTETQYF. Written as DNA, the CDR3 is TGTGCCAGTAGTCAACCCGACAGGGGAACGGAGACCCAGTACTTC.